These 7 T cell receptor beta chains were all obtained from the same sample, sequenced in a study of blood T cell repertoires in COVID-19. Method: immunoSEQ multiplex PCR; TCRdb's copy keeps in-frame clones and lacks some. The sample contains a few hundred thousand clones, roughly four fifths of which appear only once. Sequencing was performed on peripheral blood. The receptors originated from a man aged 30 to 39 who had recovered from COVID-19.

The chain uses TRBV11-2 and TRBJ2-3; 12 nucleotides line up with TRBD2. CDR1 SGHAT and CDR2 FQNNGV come from the germline V gene. With V trimmed by 5 bases and J by 4 bases, 7 bases remained unmatched. The CDR3 runs 16 residues. The CDR3 reads CASSPSGTSGPDTQYF. The CDR3 coding sequence is TGTGCCAGCAGCCCCAGCGGGACTAGCGGGCCAGATACGCAGTATTTT.

This chain joins TRBV19 and TRBJ1-3, with D possibly TRBD1 on 6 matching bases. The CDR3 runs to 15 residues. Trimming removed 6 bases from V and 1 base from J, with 13 bases in between. Per germline, CDR1 LNHDA and CDR2 SQIVND (reference sequence). CDR3 protein: CASSQLTGSGNTIYF. Written as DNA, the CDR3 is TGTGCCAGTAGCCAACTAACAGGGTCTGGAAACACCATATATTTT.

J is TRBJ2-2 and V is TRBV5-1, with 13 bases lining up with TRBD2. From germline, CDR1 is SGHRS and CDR2 YFSETQ. The trim removed 4 bases at V and 1 base at J, leaving 7 bases unmatched. The CDR3 contains 18 residues. The CDR3 protein is CASSQRTSGGENTGELFF. As DNA, the CDR3 is TGCGCCAGCAGCCAGAGGACTAGCGGGGGAGAGAACACCGGGGAGCTGTTTTTT. Using reference TRBV5-1 and TRBJ2-2 for the parts outside the CDR3, the full variable domain is KAGVTQTPRYLIKTRGQQVTLSCSPISGHRSVSWYQQTPGQGLQFLFEYFSETQRNKGNFPGRFSGRQFSNSRSEMNVSTLELGDSALYLCASSQRTSGGENTGELFFGEGSRLTVL.

This clone has more than one count but fewer than ten. The chain employs TRBV10-3 and TRBJ2-3, with 12 bases lining up with TRBD2. After removal of 4 bases from V and 1 base from J, the junction contained 9 bases not matched to a gene. This CDR3 comprises 18 residues. Germline-derived CDR1 and CDR2 are ENHRY and SYGVKD. DNA for the CDR3: TGTGCCATCAGTGCCTCCCCCCGGACTAGCGGGGGCACAGATACGCAGTATTTT. This encodes CAISASPRTSGGTDTQYF.

This clone came up a few times. J is TRBJ2-7 and V is TRBV7-6, with D unresolved. The V end was cut by 5 bases, the J end by 1 base, with 12 bases between. CDR3 length equals 14 residues. Germline lookup yields CDR1 SGHVS and CDR2 FNYEAQ. This chain's CDR3 is CASSPLDGSYEQYF. CDR3 sequence (DNA): TGTGCCAGCAGCCCCCTAGATGGTTCCTACGAGCAGTACTTC.

This clone was picked up one time. This chain uses TRBV2 with TRBJ2-1; the D gene is possibly TRBD2 (7 bases). CDR3 length equals 15 residues. Between the trimmed V and J ends, which lost 7 bases and 6 bases, there was a span of 19 bases. Germline CDR1 is SNHLY and CDR2 is FYNNEI. In nucleotides, the CDR3 is TGTGCCAGCACGGGGTTCCGGGGGGCCGGCAATGAGCAGTTCTTC. Protein: CASTGFRGAGNEQFF.

V usage is TRBV9 and J usage is TRBJ2-5; 8 nucleotides agree with TRBD2. Germline V gene data show CDR1 as SGDLS and CDR2 as YYNGEE. The V gene end was trimmed by 2 bases and the J gene end by 1 base; junction bases not matched to a gene: 7. The CDR3 extends over 16 amino acids. The DNA for the CDR3 is TGTGCCAGCAGCGTTTTAGCGGGGTCTACCCAAGAGACCCAGTACTTC. Its protein is CASSVLAGSTQETQYF.